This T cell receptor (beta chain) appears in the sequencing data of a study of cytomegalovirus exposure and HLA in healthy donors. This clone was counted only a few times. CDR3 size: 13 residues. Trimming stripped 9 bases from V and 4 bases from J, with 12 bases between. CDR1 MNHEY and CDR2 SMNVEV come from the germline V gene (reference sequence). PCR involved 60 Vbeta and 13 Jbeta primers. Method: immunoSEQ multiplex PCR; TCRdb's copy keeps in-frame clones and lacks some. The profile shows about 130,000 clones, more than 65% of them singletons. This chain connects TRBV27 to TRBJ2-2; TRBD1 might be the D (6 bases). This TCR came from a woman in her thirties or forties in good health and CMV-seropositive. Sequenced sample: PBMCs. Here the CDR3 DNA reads TGTGCCAGTGACAGGAGATTCACCGGGGAGCTGTTTTTT. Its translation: CASDRRFTGELFF.